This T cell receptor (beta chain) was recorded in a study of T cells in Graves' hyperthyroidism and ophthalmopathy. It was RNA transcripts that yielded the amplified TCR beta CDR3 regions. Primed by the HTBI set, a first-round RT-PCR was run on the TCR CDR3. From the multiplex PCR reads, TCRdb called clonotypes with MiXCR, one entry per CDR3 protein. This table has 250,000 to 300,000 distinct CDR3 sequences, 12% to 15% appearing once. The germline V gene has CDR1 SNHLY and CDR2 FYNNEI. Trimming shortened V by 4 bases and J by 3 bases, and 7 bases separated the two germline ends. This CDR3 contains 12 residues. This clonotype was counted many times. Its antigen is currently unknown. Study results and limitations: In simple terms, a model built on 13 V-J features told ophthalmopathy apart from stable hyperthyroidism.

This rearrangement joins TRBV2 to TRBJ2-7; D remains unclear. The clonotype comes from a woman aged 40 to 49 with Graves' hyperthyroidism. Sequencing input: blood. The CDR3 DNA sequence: TGTGCCAGCAGTGGAGCATTCTACGAGCAGTACTTC. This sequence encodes CASSGAFYEQYF.